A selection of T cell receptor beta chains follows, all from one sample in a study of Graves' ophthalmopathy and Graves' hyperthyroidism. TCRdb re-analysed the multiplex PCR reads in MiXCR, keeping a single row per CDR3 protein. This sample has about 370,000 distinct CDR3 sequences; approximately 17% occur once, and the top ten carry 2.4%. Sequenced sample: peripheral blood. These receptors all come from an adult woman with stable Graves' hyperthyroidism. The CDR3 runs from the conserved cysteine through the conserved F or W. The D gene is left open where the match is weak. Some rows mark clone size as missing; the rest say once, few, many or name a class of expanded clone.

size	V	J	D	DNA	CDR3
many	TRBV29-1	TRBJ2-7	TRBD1	TGCAGCGTGGACAGGGGTAAGGACGAGCAGTACTTC	CSVDRGKDEQYF
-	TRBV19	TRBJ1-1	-	TGTGCCAGTTCGGTCGGGGGGGAGGACACTGAAGCTTTCTTT	CASSVGGEDTEAFF
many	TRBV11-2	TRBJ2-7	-	TGTGCCAGCAGCCGAAAAAGATACAGGAGATACGAGCAGTACTTC	CASSRKRYRRYEQYF
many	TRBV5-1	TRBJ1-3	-	TGCGCCAGCAGCTTACAACAGAGAGAGACAACAAATTCGGACACCATATATTTT	CASSLQQRETTNSDTIYF
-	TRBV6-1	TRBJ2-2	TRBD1	TGTGCCAGCAGGCGGACAGGGGGGGCCGGGGAGCTGTGTTTT	CASRRTGGAGELCF
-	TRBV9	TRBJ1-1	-	TGTGCCAGCAGCGCCAGGGGAACCACTGAAGCTTTCTTT	CASSARGTTEAFF
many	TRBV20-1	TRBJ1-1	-	TGCAGTGCCCTCGTGGGTGGCACTGAAGCTTTCTTT	CSALVGGTEAFF
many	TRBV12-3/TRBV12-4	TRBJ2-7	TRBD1	TGTGCCAGCAAGCAGGGGGCGCGTTACAACGAGCAGTACTTC	CASKQGARYNEQYF
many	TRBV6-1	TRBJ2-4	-	TGTGCCAGCAGTGAAGACAGGAATCGACTTCTAGCCAAAAACATTAAGTACTTC	CASSEDRNRLLAKNIKYF
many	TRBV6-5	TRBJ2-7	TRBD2	TGTGCCAGCAGTTACGGCGGACTAGATAGCACCTACGAGCAGTACTTC	CASSYGGLDSTYEQYF
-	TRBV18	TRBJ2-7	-	TGTGCCAGCGATGTCGGGGGCTACGGACTCTACGAGCAGTACTTC	CASDVGGYGLYEQYF
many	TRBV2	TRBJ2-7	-	TGTGCCAGCAGTACTATTAAGTACGAGCAGTACTTC	CASSTIKYEQYF
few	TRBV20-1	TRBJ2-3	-	TGCAGTGCTAACACAGATACGCAGTATTTT	CSANTDTQYF
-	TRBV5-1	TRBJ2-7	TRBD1	TGCGCCAGCAGCTTGGGATGGACAGGGTACCAAGGGAGCGAGCAGTACTTC	CASSLGWTGYQGSEQYF
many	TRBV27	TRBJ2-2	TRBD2	TGTGCCAGCAGTTCCCTAAGACTAGCGGGAGGGGCCGGGGAGCTGTTTTTT	CASSSLRLAGGAGELFF
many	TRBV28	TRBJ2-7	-	TGTGCCAGCAGTTGGGGGTTCGAGCAGTACTTC	CASSWGFEQYF
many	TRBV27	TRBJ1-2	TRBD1	TGTGCCAGCAGTTCCGCGACAGGGAGCGATGGCTACACCTTC	CASSSATGSDGYTF
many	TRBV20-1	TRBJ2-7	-	TGCAGTGCTAGTAGGGCAGGATCACCCTACGAGCAGTACTTC	CSASRAGSPYEQYF
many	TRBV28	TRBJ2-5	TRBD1	TGTGCCAGCAGCCCATACGACCCGGGACAGGGCCAAGAGACCCAGTACTTC	CASSPYDPGQGQETQYF
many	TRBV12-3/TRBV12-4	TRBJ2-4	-	TGTGCCAGCAGTTTATCAGGGTCCAAAAACATTAAGTACTTC	CASSLSGSKNIKYF
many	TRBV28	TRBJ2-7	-	TGTGCCAGCAGTTCAAGGTCCCCAGGGGCCTTCTACGAGCAGTACTTC	CASSSRSPGAFYEQYF
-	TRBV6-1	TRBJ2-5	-	TGTGCCAGCAGTGAAGCTACCGGGACACAAGAGACCCAGTACTTC	CASSEATGTQETQYF
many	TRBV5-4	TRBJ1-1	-	TGTGCCAGCAGCTTGGTTGAGCGGGGGACTGAAGCTTTCTTT	CASSLVERGTEAFF
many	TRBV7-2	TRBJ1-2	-	TGTGCCAGCAGCTCCTTTCAACTGAACTATGGCTACACCTTC	CASSSFQLNYGYTF
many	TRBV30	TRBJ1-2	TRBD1	TGTGCCTGGAGTGCCCGACAGGGAACCTATGGCTACACCTTC	CAWSARQGTYGYTF
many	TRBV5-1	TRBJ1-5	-	TGCGCCAGCAGCTTGGATGGGGGGGTCGGGCAGCCCCAGCATTTT	CASSLDGGVGQPQHF
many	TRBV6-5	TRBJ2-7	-	TGTGCCAGCAGTTACCCTTCAGGGAAAGGGGGCTACGAGCAGTACTTC	CASSYPSGKGGYEQYF
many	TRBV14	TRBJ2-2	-	TGTGCCAGCAGCCAAGATTTGGAAGTAGGACCCGGGGAGCTGTTTTTT	CASSQDLEVGPGELFF
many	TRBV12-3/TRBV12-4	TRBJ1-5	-	TGTGCCAGCAGTTCGACTACAGATCAGCCCCAGCATTTT	CASSSTTDQPQHF
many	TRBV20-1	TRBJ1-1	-	TGCAGTGCTAGAGGGGGCAGGAGCACTGAAGCTTTCTTT	CSARGGRSTEAFF
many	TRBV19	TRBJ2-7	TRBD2	TGTGCCAGTAGTAGCGGGAGGAACGAGCAGTACTTC	CASSSGRNEQYF
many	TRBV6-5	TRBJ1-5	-	TGTGCCAGCAGCCGGGGGGGCCGCAATCAGCCCCAGCATTTT	CASSRGGRNQPQHF
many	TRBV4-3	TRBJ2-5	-	TGCGCCAGCAGCCAAGTGCTAGGAGTTTCAGAGACCCAGTACTTC	CASSQVLGVSETQYF
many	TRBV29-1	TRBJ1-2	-	TGCAGCGTTTCCCTCCATAACTATGGCTACACCTTC	CSVSLHNYGYTF
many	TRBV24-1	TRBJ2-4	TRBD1	TGTGCCACCAGTGATTTAACGGGACAGTATTACTTC	CATSDLTGQYYF
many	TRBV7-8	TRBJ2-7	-	TGTGCCAGCAGCTTTCCCCTGGACAGAAACTCCTACGAGCAGTACTTC	CASSFPLDRNSYEQYF
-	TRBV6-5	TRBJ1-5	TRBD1	TGTGCCAGCAGTTATGGGACAGGGTTTCAGCCCCAGCATTTT	CASSYGTGFQPQHF
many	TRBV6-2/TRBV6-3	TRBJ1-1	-	TGTGCCAGCAGGGGAGACAGTCACACTGAAGCTTTCTTT	CASRGDSHTEAFF
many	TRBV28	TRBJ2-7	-	TGTGCCAGCAGTACCTACGAGCAGTACTTC	CASSTYEQYF
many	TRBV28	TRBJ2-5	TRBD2	TGTGCCAGCAGTCCGCATATTCCCCGGACTAGCGGGAGTGAGACCCAGTACTTC	CASSPHIPRTSGSETQYF
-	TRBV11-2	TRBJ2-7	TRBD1	TGTGCCAGCAGCTTATTTTTGAGTAGACAGGGGGCGTCCTACGAGCTGTACTTC	CASSLFLSRQGASYELYF
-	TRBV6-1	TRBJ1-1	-	TGTGCCAGCAGACCTACTTTAACAGGGCGGACTGAAGCTTTCTTT	CASRPTLTGRTEAFF
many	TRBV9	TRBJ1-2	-	TGTGCCAGCAGCACCAGGGACATTCCTAACTATGGCTACGCCTTC	CASSTRDIPNYGYAF
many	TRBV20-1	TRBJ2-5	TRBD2	TGCAGTGCCATTAATGGGGCTAGCGGGAGACAAGAGACCCAGTACTTC	CSAINGASGRQETQYF
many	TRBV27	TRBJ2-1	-	TGTGCCAGCAGCCGCTTGCACAATGAGCAGTTCTTC	CASSRLHNEQFF
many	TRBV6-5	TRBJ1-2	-	TGTGCCAGCAGTTACACCGACAGTTTTGGCTACACCTTC	CASSYTDSFGYTF
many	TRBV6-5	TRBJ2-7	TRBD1	TGTGCCAGCAATTCTAGGACAGGGCCCTACGAGCAGTACTTC	CASNSRTGPYEQYF
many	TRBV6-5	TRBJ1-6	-	TGTGCCAGCAGTTACTCTGCTGGGACCTCCTATAATTCACCCCTCCACTTT	CASSYSAGTSYNSPLHF
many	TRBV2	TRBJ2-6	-	TGTGCCAGCAACCGTAACTCTGGGGCCAACGTCCTGACTTTC	CASNRNSGANVLTF
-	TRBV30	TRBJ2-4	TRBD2	TGTGCCTGGAGTACCCGACTAGCGGGACCCTCTGGAGCCAAAAACATTCAGTACTTC	CAWSTRLAGPSGAKNIQYF
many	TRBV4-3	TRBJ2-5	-	TGCGCCAGCAGCCTTTGGAGGGACGAGACCCAGTACTTC	CASSLWRDETQYF
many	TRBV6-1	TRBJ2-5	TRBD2	TGTGCCAGCAGAGCGGGGCCCGTTGGGACCCAGTACTTC	CASRAGPVGTQYF
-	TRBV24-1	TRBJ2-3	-	TGTGCCACCAGCGACCTCCCGGATACGCAGTATTTT	CATSDLPDTQYF
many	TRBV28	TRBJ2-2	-	TGTGCCAGCACGTGTCGGTCAGAAAACACCGGGGAGCTGTTTTTT	CASTCRSENTGELFF
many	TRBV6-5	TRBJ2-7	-	TGTGCCAGCAGTTACCGGCAGAAGTACGAGCAGTACTTC	CASSYRQKYEQYF